One sample yielded the 16 T cell receptor beta chains listed below, sequenced in a study of OX40 agonist ivuxolimab in advanced cancers. Method: immunoSEQ multiplex PCR; TCRdb's copy keeps in-frame clones and lacks some. This table has about 50,000 clones, roughly 90% appearing once. The material sequenced was CD4+ or CD8+ T cells sorted from blood, taken in a trial of the OX40 agonist ivuxolimab. These receptors all come from an adult with an advanced solid tumor such as melanoma, head and neck, liver or kidney cancer.

A remark on this clone: One junction end disagrees with the germline gene, perhaps due to a read error. J is TRBJ2-7 and V is TRBV6-5; the match to TRBD2 covers 11 bases. The CDR3 runs 15 residues. Germline loops: CDR1 MNHEY, CDR2 SVGAGI. CDR3 nucleotide sequence: TGTGCCAGCAGAGGGGTTAGCGGGAGGGATTACGACCAGTACTTC. Encoded protein: CASRGVSGRDYDQYF.

This clone has just one count. The J gene is TRBJ2-1, the V gene TRBV7-2, with TRBD2 matching 13 bases. The CDR3 sequence is 17 residues long. J gave up 7 bases and V 5 bases, and 11 bases lay outside the gene matches. The germline V gene encodes CDR1 SGHTA and CDR2 FQGNSA. The CDR3 here is CASSQHSGTSGTNEQFF. CDR3 in DNA: TGTGCCAGCAGCCAACATTCCGGGACTAGCGGGACTAATGAGCAGTTCTTC.

The chain carries TRBV7-2 and TRBJ2-1, with TRBD2 matching 9 bases. With 5 bases clipped from V and 9 bases from J, the junction kept 11 bases outside the gene matches. There are 15 residues in the CDR3. Germline V gene data show CDR1 as SGHTA and CDR2 as FQGNSA. In DNA, the CDR3 is TGTGCCAGCAGCCAACGGACTAGCGCCTTCGGTGAGCAGTTCTTC. This gives the protein CASSQRTSAFGEQFF. Full variable domain (outside the CDR3, taken from reference TRBV7-2 and TRBJ2-1): GAGVSQSPSNKVTEKGKDVELRCDPISGHTALYWYRQSLGQGLEFLIYFQGNSAPDKSGLPSDRFSAERTGGSVSTLTIQRTQQEDSAVYLCASSQRTSAFGEQFFGPGTRLTVL.

The chain carries TRBV19 and TRBJ1-2; D gene ambiguous. CDR3 length equals 15 residues. V was clipped by 3 bases and J by 4 bases, with 15 bases between them. Per germline, CDR1 LNHDA and CDR2 SQIVND (reference sequence). In DNA form, the CDR3 reads TGTGCCAGTAGTATGTCCGGAGGTTCTTTCTATGGCTACACCTTC. Encoded protein: CASSMSGGSFYGYTF.

The rearrangement links TRBV7-9 to TRBJ2-3; the D is unclear. V shed 5 bases and J shed 6 bases, with 12 bases lying between them. The CDR3 covers 13 residues. In germline, CDR1 is SEHNR, CDR2 FQNEAQ (reference sequence). The CDR3 protein is CASSPPSPDTQYF. In DNA, the CDR3 is TGTGCCAGCAGCCCCCCTTCTCCCGATACGCAGTATTTT.

This sequence joins TRBV5-6 and TRBJ1-1; D may be TRBD1 (5 bases). This CDR3 has 14 amino acids. V lost 3 bases and J lost 8, with 17 bases in between. Germline V gives CDR1 SGHDT, CDR2 YYEEEE. The DNA for the CDR3 is TGTGCCAGCAGCTCAAGGGCGGGGGGTCAAGAAGCTTTCTTT. Translating gives CASSSRAGGQEAFF.

V usage is TRBV9 and J usage is TRBJ1-2; tentatively, D is TRBD1 (5 bases). Germline V gene data show CDR1 as SGDLS and CDR2 as YYNGEE. CDR3 size: 13 residues. V was trimmed by 5 bases and J by 5 bases, leaving 13 bases between them. CDR3 DNA: TGTGCCAGCAGTAAGGACATGCTTTATGGCTACACCTTC. This gives the protein CASSKDMLYGYTF.

This sequence joins TRBV5-8 and TRBJ2-1; the D gene could be TRBD1 or TRBD2 (5 bases each). The CDR3 length is 16 residues. V was pared by 6 bases and J by 10 bases, with 26 bases between. CDR1 is SGHTS and CDR2 is YDEGEE in the germline V gene. CDR3 in amino acids: CASTHLFSGGMAEQFF. CDR3 nucleotides: TGTGCCAGCACCCATTTGTTTTCTGGGGGAATGGCGGAGCAGTTCTTC.

The CDR3 region has the DNA TGCAGCGTTGAGGAGGCCTCTGTCTATGGCTACACCTTC. This sequence encodes CSVEEASVYGYTF. The V call is TRBV29-1, the J call TRBJ1-2; D remains ambiguous. CDR3 length equals 13 residues. CDR1 and CDR2 (germline): SQVTM, ANQGSEA. V shed 3 bases and J shed 4 bases, with 12 bases lying between them.

V usage is TRBV9 and J usage is TRBJ2-7; D uncertain. Per germline, CDR1 SGDLS and CDR2 YYNGEE. The CDR3 runs to 16 residues. Trimming took off 0 bases at V and 2 bases at J, with 15 bases between the two ends. CDR3 protein: CASSVDPQVGTYEQYF. CDR3 DNA sequence: TGTGCCAGCAGCGTAGACCCCCAGGTGGGGACCTACGAGCAGTACTTC.

This chain uses TRBV6-4 with TRBJ2-1; TRBD2 agrees at 9 bases. The germline gives CDR1 MRHNA, CDR2 SNTAGT. The CDR3 extends over 13 amino acids. The V segment lost 6 bases and the J segment 7 bases; nucleotides outside the gene matches: 4. The CDR3 is CASSGTSTNEQFF. CDR3 coding DNA: TGTGCCAGCAGCGGGACTAGCACGAATGAGCAGTTCTTC.

The gene calls are TRBV30 and TRBJ1-3; the D gene is possibly TRBD1 (6 bases). CDR1 is GTSNPN, CDR2 SVGIG, per germline (reference sequence). Trimming cost V 0 bases and J 2 bases, with 23 bases left between them. This CDR3 comprises 19 residues. The CDR3 spells CAWSVYSGTYLGAGNTIYF. CDR3 nucleotides: TGTGCCTGGAGTGTATACTCTGGGACATATCTCGGCGCTGGAAACACCATATATTTT.

The chain combines TRBV7-2 with TRBJ1-4; perhaps TRBD1 as D (6 bases). Germline CDR1 reads SGHTA; CDR2 reads FQGNSA. There are 15 residues in the CDR3. Trimming cost V 1 base and J 4 bases, with 10 bases left between them. CDR3 in DNA: TGTGCCAGCAGCTTAGACAGGGTTGGTAATGAAAAACTGTTTTTT. As protein: CASSLDRVGNEKLFF.

The chain couples TRBV30 to TRBJ2-7, with TRBD2 identical over 8 bases. The CDR3 runs 14 residues. Germline V lookup: CDR1 GTSNPN, CDR2 SVGIG (reference sequence). Trimming removed 0 bases from V and 1 base from J; junction bases left unmatched: 2. The CDR3 DNA follows: TGTGCCTGGAGTGTCGGGGGGGTATCCTACGAGCAGTACTTC. Translated: CAWSVGGVSYEQYF.

This sequence joins TRBV28 and TRBJ2-1; no firm D call. Germline CDR1 is MDHEN and CDR2 is SYDVKM. The CDR3 spans 15 residues. V lost 6 bases to trimming and J lost 4 bases, with 16 bases between them. CDR3 nucleotides: TGTGCCAGCAGCCAGTCGGAGTCGTTTTACAATGAGCAGTTCTTC. It yields the protein CASSQSESFYNEQFF.

The CDR3, as DNA: TGTGCCAGTAGTAACCGACTAGTTAGCGAGCAGTACTTC. The encoded protein is CASSNRLVSEQYF. This chain connects TRBV19 to TRBJ2-7; a possible D gene is TRBD2 (6 bases). Germline V gene lookup returns CDR1 LNHDA and CDR2 SQIVND (reference sequence). This CDR3 region has 13 residues. Trimming cost V 4 bases and J 6 bases, with 13 bases left between them.